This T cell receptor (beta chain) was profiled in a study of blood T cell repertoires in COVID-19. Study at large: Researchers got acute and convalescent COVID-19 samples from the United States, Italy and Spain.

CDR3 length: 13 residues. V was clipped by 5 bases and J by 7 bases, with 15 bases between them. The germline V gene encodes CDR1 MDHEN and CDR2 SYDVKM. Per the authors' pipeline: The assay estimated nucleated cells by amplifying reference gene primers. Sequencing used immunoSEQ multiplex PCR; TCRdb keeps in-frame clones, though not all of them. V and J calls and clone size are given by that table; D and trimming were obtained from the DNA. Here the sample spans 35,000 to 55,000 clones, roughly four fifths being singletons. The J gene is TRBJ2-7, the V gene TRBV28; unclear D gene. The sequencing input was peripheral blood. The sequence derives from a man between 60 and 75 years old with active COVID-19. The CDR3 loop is CASSPTHSSEQYF. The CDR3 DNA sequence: TGTGCCAGCAGTCCTACCCACAGTTCTGAGCAGTACTTC.